Listed below are T cell receptor beta chains from one sample, sequenced in a study of T cells expressing NK-cell markers. TCRdb reprocessed the 5' RACE reads, with one entry per CDR3 protein and no DNA. Its table records about 390,000 distinct CDR3 sequences. What was sequenced was blood T cells: a sorted CD56 or NKG2C T cell subset, CD4+ or CD8+ T cells, or bulk PBMC T cells (not recorded which). The receptors were gathered from a woman aged 45-65 years in good health. The CDR3 runs from the conserved cysteine through the conserved F or W. The order of the fields is V gene, J gene, CDR3 protein.

TRBV18	TRBJ1-1	CASSPPSGGGTEAFF
TRBV16	TRBJ1-3	CASSPGSPGNTIYF
TRBV25-1	TRBJ1-5	CASSEPGQSNQPQHF
TRBV12-3/TRBV12-4	TRBJ2-3	CASRSGLASDTQYF
TRBV3-1	TRBJ2-4	CASSQTGAKNIQYF
TRBV12-3/TRBV12-4	TRBJ1-1	CASSPSRGQGRAFF
TRBV10-2	TRBJ2-3	CASSESRGLSASSWRSTDTQYF
TRBV3-1	TRBJ2-1	CASSHLTSGRYYEQFF
TRBV9	TRBJ2-3	CASSVEVTGRTDTQYF
TRBV4-1	TRBJ2-2	CASSQDTQGANTGELFF
TRBV12-5	TRBJ1-6	CASGLVSSSPLHF
TRBV12-3/TRBV12-4	TRBJ1-5	CASSFTGVVQPQHF
TRBV2	TRBJ2-2	CASKIAGGPRTGELFF
TRBV9	TRBJ2-3	CASSVVIWDTQYF
TRBV12-3/TRBV12-4	TRBJ1-6	CASRGTGGWDSPLHF
TRBV7-9	TRBJ2-5	CASSLVGAGETQYF
TRBV7-8	TRBJ1-5	CASTDGQSYQPQHF
TRBV11-2	TRBJ2-3	CASSQKTGHSGGDTQYF
TRBV5-1	TRBJ2-1	CASSPGTPAVGEQFF
TRBV6-6	TRBJ1-5	CASSPNSNQPQHF
TRBV20-1	TRBJ1-6	CSADSGINSPLHF
TRBV7-8	TRBJ2-3	CASSLASSGRRTDTQYF
TRBV11-2	TRBJ2-4	CASSLDGGLLAKNIQYF
TRBV29-1	TRBJ2-3	CSVIPRGLGGTDTQYF
TRBV29-1	TRBJ1-1	CSVDVMGTEAFF
TRBV12-3/TRBV12-4	TRBJ1-1	CASSFSPGFEAFF
TRBV18	TRBJ2-1	CASSPRREGFYNEQFF
TRBV7-2	TRBJ2-3	CASSLVDGGSRYF
TRBV5-6	TRBJ2-1	CASSFRTSGFNNEQFF
TRBV5-1	TRBJ2-2	CASSIFPGLANTGELFF
TRBV24-1	TRBJ2-1	CATSETGGTNEQFF
TRBV6-1	TRBJ1-1	CASSRRDRWTTEAFF
TRBV20-1	TRBJ2-7	CSARLQSYEQYF
TRBV2	TRBJ2-3	CASTYGLADTQYF
TRBV5-1	TRBJ2-1	CASSTGLAFGNEQFF
TRBV12-3/TRBV12-4	TRBJ2-5	CASSLFNLLAGYQETQYF
TRBV28	TRBJ1-4	CASSLFRSGSKKLFF
TRBV3-1	TRBJ1-5	CASSQGRGRNQPQHF
TRBV27	TRBJ2-1	CASSFIDNEQFF
TRBV12-3/TRBV12-4	TRBJ1-1	CASSFLGVGGEAFF
TRBV20-1	TRBJ2-3	CSASPGAGTHTQYF